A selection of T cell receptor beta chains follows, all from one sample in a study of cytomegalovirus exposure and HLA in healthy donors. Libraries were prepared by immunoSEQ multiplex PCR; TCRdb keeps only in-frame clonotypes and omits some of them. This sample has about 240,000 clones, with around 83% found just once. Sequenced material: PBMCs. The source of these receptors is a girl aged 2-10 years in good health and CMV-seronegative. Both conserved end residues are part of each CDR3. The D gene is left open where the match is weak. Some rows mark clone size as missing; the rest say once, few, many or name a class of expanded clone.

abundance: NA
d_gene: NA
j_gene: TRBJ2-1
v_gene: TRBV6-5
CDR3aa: CASSYQIGVAYEQFF
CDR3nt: TGTGCCAGCAGTTACCAGATCGGAGTGGCCTATGAGCAGTTCTTC

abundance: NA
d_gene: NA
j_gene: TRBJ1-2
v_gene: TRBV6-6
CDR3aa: CASSSTDRNYGYTF
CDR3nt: TGTGCCAGCAGCTCCACCGACAGGAACTATGGCTACACCTTC

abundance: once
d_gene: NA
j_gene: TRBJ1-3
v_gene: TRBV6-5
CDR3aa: CASSPGTKNTIYF
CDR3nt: TGTGCCAGCAGTCCAGGGACAAAAAACACCATATATTTT

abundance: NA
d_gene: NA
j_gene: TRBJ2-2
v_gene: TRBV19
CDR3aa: CASRTANTGELFF
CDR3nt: TGTGCCAGTAGGACAGCGAACACCGGGGAGCTGTTTTTT

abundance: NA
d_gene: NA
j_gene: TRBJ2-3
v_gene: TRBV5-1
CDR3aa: CASSFSGATDTQYF
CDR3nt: TGCGCCAGCAGCTTTAGCGGAGCCACAGATACGCAGTATTTT

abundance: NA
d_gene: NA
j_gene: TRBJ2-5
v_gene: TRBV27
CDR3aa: CASSFRQQETQYF
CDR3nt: TGTGCCAGCAGTTTCAGACAGCAAGAGACCCAGTACTTC

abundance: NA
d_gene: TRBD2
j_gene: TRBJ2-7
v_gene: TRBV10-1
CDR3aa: CASSEVAGDEQYF
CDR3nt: TGCGCCAGCAGTGAGGTGGCGGGAGACGAGCAGTACTTC

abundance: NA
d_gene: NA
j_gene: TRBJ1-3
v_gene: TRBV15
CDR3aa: CATSRDKYSQGQGNTIYF
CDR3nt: TGTGCCACCAGCAGAGACAAATATTCTCAGGGGCAAGGAAACACCATATATTTT

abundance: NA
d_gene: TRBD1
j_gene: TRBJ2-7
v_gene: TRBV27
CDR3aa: CASSLGTGDEQYF
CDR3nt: TGTGCCAGCAGTTTAGGGACAGGGGACGAGCAGTACTTC

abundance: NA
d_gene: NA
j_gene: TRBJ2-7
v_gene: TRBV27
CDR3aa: CASSFAQVSIEQYF
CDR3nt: TGTGCCAGCAGTTTCGCCCAGGTCTCCATCGAGCAGTACTTC

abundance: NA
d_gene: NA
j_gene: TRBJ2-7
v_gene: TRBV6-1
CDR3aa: CASRGGLLNYEQYF
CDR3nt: TGTGCCAGCAGAGGAGGGCTACTTAATTACGAGCAGTACTTC

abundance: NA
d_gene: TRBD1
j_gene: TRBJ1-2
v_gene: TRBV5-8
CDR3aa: CASSLQRTGSWHYGYTF
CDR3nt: TGTGCCAGCAGCTTGCAACGGACAGGGTCTTGGCACTATGGCTACACCTTC

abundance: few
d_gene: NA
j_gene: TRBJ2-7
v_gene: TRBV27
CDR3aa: CANQRGGEQYF
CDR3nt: TGTGCCAACCAGAGGGGGGGCGAGCAGTACTTC

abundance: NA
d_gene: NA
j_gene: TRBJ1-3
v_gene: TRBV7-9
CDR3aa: CASNKNSGNTIYF
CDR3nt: TGTGCCAGCAACAAGAATTCTGGAAACACCATATATTTT

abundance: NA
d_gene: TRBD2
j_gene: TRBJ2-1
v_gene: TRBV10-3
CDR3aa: CAIRGLAGPNEQFF
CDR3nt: TGTGCCATCAGAGGACTAGCGGGGCCCAATGAGCAGTTCTTC

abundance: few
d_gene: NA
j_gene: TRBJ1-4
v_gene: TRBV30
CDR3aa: CAWSDRLEKLFF
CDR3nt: TGTGCCTGGAGTGACAGGCTAGAAAAACTGTTTTTT

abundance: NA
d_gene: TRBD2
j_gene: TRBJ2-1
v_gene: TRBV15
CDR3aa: CATSRDEEGLAGNNEQFF
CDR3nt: TGTGCCACCAGCAGAGATGAGGAGGGACTAGCGGGGAACAATGAGCAGTTCTTC

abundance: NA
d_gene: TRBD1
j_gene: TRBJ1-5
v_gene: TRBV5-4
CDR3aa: CASSGKTGKRDQPQHF
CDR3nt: TGTGCCAGCAGCGGGAAGACAGGGAAGAGGGATCAGCCCCAGCATTTT

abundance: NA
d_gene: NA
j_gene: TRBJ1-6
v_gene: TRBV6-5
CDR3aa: CASSYSIVYRSPLHF
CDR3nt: TGTGCCAGCAGTTACTCGATAGTTTATCGGTCACCCCTCCACTTT

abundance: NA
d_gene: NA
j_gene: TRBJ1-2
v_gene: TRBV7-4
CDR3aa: CASSTIYGYTF
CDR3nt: TGTGCCAGCAGCACAATCTATGGCTACACCTTC

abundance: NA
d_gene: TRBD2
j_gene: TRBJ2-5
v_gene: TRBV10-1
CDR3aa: CATAGGRGETQYF
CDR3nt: TGCGCCACAGCGGGGGGCAGGGGAGAGACCCAGTACTTC

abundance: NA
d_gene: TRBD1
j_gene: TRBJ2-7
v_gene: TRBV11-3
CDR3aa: CASPTTGGITNYSYEQYF
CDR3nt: TGTGCCAGCCCTACGACAGGGGGGATCACAAACTACTCCTACGAGCAGTACTTC